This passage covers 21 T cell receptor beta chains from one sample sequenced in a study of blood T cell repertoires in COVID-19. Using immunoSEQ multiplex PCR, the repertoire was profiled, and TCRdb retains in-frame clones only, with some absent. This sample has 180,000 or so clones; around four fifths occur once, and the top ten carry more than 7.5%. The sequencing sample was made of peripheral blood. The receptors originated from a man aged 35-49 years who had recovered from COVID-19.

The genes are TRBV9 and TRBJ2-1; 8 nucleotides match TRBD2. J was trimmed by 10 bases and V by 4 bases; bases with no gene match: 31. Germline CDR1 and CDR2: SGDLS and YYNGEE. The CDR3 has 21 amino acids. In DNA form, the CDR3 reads TGTGCCAGCAGCACTCGGACAGTACCGGGACTAGACTCAGGTCTCCCTCTAGAGCAGTTCTTC. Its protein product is CASSTRTVPGLDSGLPLEQFF. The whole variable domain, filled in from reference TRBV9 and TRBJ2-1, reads DSGVTQTPKHLITATGQRVTLRCSPRSGDLSVYWYQQSLDQGLQFLIQYYNGEERAKGNILERFSAQQFPDLHSELNLSSLELGDSALYFCASSTRTVPGLDSGLPLEQFFGPGTRLTVL.

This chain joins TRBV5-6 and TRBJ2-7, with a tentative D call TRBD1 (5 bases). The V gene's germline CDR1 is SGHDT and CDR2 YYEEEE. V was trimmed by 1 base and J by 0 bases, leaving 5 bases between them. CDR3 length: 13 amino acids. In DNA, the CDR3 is TGTGCCAGCAGCTTGACAGGCTCCTACGAGCAGTACTTC. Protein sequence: CASSLTGSYEQYF.

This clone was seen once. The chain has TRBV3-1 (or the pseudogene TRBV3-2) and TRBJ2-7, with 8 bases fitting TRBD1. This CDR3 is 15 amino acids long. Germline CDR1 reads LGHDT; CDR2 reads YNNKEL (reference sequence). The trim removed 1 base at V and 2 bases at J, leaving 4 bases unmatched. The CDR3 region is CASSQAPDRAYEQYF. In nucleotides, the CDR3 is TGTGCCAGCAGCCAAGCCCCGGACAGGGCCTACGAGCAGTACTTC.

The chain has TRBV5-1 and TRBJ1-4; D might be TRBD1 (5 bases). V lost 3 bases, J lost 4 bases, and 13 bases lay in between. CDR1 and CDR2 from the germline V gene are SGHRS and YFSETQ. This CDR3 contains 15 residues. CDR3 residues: CASSSSGAGNEKLFF. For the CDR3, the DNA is TGCGCCAGCAGCTCAAGTGGGGCCGGTAATGAAAAACTGTTTTTT.

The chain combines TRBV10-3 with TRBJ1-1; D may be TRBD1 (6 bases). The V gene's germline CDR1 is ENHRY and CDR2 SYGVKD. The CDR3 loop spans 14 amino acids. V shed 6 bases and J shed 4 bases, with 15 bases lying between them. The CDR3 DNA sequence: TGTGCCATCAGCTTACAGGGTTCGGGCACTGAAGCTTTCTTT. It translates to CAISLQGSGTEAFF.

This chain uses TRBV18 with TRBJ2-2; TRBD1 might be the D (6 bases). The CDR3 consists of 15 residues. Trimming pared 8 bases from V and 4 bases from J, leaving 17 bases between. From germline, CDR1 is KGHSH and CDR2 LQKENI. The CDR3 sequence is CASAGRQGTTGELFF. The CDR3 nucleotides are TGTGCCAGCGCAGGACGGCAGGGGACCACCGGGGAGCTGTTTTTT.

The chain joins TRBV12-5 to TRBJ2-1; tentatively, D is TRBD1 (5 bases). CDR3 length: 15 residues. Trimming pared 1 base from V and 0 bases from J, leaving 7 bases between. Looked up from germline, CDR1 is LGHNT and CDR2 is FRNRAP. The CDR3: CASGLDRGSYNEQFF. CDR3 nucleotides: TGTGCTAGTGGTTTGGATAGGGGCTCCTACAATGAGCAGTTCTTC.

The CDR3 is CASSRTGQMSNEQFF. As DNA, the CDR3 is TGTGCCAGCAGTCGGACGGGACAGATGTCCAATGAGCAGTTCTTC. The genes are TRBV11-2 and TRBJ2-1; 7 bases line up with TRBD1. The CDR3 extends over 15 amino acids. Trimming took 6 bases from V and 6 from J; bases not matched to a gene: 11. CDR1 is SGHAT, CDR2 FQNNGV, per germline.

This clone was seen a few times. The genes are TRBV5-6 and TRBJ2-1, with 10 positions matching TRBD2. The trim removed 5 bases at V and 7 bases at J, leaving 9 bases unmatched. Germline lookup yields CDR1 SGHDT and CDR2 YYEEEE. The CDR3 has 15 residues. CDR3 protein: CASRVSGRAENEQFF. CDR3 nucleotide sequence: TGTGCCAGCAGGGTCAGCGGGAGGGCCGAAAATGAGCAGTTCTTC.

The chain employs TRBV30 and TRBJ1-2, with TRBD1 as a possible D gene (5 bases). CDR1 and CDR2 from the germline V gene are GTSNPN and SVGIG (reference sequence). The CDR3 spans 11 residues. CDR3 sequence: CAYQRQNGYTF. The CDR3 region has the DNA TGTGCTTACCAAAGACAGAATGGCTACACCTTC.

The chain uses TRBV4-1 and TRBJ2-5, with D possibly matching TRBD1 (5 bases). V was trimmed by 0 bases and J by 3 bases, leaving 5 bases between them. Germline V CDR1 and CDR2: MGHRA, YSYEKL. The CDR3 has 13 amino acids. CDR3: CASSQEQEETQYF. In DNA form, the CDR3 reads TGCGCCAGCAGCCAAGAACAGGAAGAGACCCAGTACTTC.

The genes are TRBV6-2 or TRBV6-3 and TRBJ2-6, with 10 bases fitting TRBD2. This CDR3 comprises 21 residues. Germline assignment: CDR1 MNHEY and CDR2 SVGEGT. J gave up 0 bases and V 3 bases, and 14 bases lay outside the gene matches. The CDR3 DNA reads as TGTGCCAGCAGTTATTACCTTGGACTAGCGGTTACAAGCTCTGGGGCCAACGTCCTGACTTTC. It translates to CASSYYLGLAVTSSGANVLTF.

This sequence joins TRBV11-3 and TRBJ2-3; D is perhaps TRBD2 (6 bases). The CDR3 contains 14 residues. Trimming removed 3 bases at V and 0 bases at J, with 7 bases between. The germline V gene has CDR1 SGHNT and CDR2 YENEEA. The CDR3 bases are TGTGCCAGCAGCTTGGGGAGGAGCACAGATACGCAGTATTTT. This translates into CASSLGRSTDTQYF.

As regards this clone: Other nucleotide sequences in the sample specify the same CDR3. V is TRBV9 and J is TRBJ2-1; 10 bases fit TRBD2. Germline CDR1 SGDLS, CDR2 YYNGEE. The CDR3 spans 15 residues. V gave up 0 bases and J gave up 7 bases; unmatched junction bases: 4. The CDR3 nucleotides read TGTGCCAGCAGCGTAGAGGCTAGCGGGAGTAATGAGCAGTTCTTC. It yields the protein CASSVEASGSNEQFF.

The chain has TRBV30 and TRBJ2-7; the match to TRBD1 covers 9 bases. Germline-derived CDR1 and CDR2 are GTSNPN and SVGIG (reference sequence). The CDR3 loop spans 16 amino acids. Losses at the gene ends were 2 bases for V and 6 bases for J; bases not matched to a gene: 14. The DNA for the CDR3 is TGTGCCTGGAGTTTAGGGGCCCCGGGACAGGGCCCCGAGCAGTACTTC. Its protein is CAWSLGAPGQGPEQYF.

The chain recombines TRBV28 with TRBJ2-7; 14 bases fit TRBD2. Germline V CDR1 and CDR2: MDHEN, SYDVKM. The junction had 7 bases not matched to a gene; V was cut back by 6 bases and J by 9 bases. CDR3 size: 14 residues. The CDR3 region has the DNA TGTGCCAGCAGCACGGGACTAGCGGGAGTCAGGCAGTACTTC. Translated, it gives CASSTGLAGVRQYF.

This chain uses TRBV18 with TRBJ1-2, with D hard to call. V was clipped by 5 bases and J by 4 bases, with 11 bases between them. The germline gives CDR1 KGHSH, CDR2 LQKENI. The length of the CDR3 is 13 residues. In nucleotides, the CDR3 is TGTGCCAGCTCATTAGACACCGGCTATGGCTACACCTTC. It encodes CASSLDTGYGYTF.

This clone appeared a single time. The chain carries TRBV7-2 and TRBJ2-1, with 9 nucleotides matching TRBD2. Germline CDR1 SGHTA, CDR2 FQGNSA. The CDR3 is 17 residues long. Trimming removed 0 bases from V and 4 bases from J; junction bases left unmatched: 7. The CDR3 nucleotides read TGTGCCAGCAGCTTAGCGCAGGGGCGGGGGGGTTACAATGAGCAGTTCTTC. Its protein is CASSLAQGRGGYNEQFF.

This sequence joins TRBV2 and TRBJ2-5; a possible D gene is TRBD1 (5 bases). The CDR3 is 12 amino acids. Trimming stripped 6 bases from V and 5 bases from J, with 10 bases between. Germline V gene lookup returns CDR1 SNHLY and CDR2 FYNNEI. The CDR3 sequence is CASSRQGETQYF. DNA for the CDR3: TGTGCCAGCAGCCGTCAGGGTGAGACCCAGTACTTC.

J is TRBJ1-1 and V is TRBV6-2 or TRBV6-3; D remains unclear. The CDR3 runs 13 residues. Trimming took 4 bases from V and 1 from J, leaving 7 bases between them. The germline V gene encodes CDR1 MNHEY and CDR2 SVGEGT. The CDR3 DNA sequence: TGTGCCAGCAGTTCTGTCCCGAACACTGAAGCTTTCTTT. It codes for CASSSVPNTEAFF.

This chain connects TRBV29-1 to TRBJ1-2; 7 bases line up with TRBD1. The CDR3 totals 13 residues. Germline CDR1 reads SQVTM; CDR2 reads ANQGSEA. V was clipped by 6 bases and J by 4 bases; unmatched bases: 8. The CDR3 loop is CSVLGQTTYGYTF. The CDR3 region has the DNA TGCAGCGTCTTGGGACAGACGACCTATGGCTACACCTTC.